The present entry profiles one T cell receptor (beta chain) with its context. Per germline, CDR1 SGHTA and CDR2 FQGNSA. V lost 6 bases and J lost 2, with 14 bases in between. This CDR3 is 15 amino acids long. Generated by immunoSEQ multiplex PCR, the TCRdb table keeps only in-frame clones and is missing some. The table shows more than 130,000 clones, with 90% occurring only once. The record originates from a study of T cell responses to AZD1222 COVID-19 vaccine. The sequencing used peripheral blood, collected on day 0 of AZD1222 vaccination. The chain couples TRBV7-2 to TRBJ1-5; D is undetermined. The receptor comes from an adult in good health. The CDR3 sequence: CASRSSRGGNQPQHF. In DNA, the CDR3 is TGTGCCAGCAGGTCCTCGCGGGGTGGCAATCAGCCCCAGCATTTT.